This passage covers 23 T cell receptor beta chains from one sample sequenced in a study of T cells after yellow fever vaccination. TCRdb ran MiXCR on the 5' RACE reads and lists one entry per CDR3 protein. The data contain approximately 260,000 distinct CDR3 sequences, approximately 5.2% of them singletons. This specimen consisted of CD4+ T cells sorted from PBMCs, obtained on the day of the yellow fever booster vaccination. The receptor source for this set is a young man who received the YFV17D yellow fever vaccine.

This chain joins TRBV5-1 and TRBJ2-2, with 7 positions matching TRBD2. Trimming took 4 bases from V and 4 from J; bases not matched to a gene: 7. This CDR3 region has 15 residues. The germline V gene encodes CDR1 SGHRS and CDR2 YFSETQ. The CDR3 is CASSPGGSITGELFF. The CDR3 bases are TGCGCCAGCAGCCCGGGGGGAAGTATCACCGGGGAGCTGTTTTTT.

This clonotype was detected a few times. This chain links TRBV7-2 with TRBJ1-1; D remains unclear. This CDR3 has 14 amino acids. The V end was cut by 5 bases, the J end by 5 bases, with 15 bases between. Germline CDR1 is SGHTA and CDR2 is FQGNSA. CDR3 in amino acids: CASSTQMGYTEAFF. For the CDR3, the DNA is TGTGCCAGCAGCACCCAGATGGGTTATACTGAAGCTTTCTTT.

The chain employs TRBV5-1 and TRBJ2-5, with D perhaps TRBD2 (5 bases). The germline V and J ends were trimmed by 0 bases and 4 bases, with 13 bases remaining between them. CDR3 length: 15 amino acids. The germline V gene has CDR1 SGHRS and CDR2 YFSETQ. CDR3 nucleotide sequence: TGCGCCAGCAGCTTGGCCCGAGGGAAAGGAGAGACCCAGTACTTC. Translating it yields CASSLARGKGETQYF.

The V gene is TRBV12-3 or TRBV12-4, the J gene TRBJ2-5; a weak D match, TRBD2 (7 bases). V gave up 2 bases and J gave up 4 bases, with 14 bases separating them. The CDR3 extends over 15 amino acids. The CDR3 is CASSLLGGGGETQYF. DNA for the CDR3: TGTGCCAGCAGTTTACTTGGAGGGGGGGGAGAGACCCAGTACTTC.

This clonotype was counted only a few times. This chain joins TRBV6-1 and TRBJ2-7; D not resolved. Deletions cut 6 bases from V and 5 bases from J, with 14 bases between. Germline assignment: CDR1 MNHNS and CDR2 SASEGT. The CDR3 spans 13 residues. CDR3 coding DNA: TGTGCCAGCAGCGCCCAAGGGCTCCACGAGCAGTACTTC. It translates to CASSAQGLHEQYF.

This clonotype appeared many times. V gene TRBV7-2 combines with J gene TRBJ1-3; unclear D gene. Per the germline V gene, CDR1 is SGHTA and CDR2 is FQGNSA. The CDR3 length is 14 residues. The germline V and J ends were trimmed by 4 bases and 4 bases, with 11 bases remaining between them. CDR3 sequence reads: CASSSGSSGNTIYF. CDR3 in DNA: TGTGCCAGCAGCTCCGGAAGTTCGGGAAACACCATATATTTT.

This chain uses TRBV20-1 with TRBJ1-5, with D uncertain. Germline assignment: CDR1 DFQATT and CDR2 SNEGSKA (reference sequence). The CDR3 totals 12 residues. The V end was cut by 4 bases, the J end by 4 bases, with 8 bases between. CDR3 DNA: TGCAGTGCTACCCGGGGAAATCAGCCCCAGCATTTT. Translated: CSATRGNQPQHF.

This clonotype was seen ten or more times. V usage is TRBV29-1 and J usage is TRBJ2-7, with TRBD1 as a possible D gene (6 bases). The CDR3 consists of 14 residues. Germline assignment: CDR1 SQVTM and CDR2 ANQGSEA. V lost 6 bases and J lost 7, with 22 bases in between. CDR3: CSVPLTGPPREQYV. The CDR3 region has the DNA TGCAGCGTCCCTCTGACAGGTCCCCCGAGGGAGCAGTACGTC.

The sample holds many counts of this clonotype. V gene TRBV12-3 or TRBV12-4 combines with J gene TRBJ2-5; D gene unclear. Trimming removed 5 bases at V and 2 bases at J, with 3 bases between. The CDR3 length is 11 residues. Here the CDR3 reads CASSIQETQYF. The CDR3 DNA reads TGTGCCAGCAGTATTCAAGAGACCCAGTACTTC.

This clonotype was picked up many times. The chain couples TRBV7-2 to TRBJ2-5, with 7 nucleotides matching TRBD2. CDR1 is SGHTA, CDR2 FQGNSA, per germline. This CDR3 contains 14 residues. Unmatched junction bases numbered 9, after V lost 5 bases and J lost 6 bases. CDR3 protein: CASSGKTGGKTQYF. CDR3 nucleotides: TGTGCCAGCAGCGGGAAGACGGGGGGAAAGACCCAGTACTTC.

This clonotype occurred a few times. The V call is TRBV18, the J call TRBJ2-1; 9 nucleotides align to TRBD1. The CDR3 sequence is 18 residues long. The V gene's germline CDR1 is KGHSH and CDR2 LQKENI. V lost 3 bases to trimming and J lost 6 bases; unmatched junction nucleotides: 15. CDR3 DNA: TGTGCCAGCTCACCGTTCTTGTCGGGACAGGGTATGGGCAATGAGCAGTTCTTC. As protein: CASSPFLSGQGMGNEQFF.

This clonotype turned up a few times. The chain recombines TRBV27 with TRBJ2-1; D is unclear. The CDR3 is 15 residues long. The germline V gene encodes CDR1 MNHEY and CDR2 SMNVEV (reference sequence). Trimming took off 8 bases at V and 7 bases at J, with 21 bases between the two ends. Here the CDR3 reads CASGPDRTVRNEQFF. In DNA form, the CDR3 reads TGTGCCAGCGGACCGGACCGGACGGTCAGGAATGAGCAGTTCTTC.

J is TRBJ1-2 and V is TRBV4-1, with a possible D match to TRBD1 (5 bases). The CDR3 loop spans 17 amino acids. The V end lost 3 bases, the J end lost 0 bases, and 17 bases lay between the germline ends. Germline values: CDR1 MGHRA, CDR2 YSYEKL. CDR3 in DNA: TGCGCCAGCAGCCAGACCCCCCTGGGGGTCACTAACTATGGCTACACCTTC. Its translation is CASSQTPLGVTNYGYTF.

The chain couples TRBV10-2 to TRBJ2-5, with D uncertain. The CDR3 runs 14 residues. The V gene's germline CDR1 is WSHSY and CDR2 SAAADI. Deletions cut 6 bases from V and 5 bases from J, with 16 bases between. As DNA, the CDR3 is TGCGCCAGCAGGCCGTCGACTCTAACGGAGACCCAGTACTTC. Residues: CASRPSTLTETQYF.

The CDR3 region has the DNA TGTGCCAGTAGTATAAGGACAGGAAGGAACACTGAAGCTTTCTTT. Protein product: CASSIRTGRNTEAFF. The chain employs TRBV19 and TRBJ1-1, with 7 bases that match TRBD1. Germline CDR1 LNHDA, CDR2 SQIVND (reference sequence). CDR3 length equals 15 residues. The junction had 4 bases not matched to a gene; V was cut back by 2 bases and J by 1 base.

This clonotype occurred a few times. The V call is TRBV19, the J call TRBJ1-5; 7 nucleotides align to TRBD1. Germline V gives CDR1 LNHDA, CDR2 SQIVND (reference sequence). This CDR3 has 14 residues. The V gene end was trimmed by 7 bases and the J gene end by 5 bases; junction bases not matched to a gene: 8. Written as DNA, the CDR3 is TGTGCCAGTACCTACCGGACAGGCCATCAGCCCCAGCATTTT. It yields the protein CASTYRTGHQPQHF.

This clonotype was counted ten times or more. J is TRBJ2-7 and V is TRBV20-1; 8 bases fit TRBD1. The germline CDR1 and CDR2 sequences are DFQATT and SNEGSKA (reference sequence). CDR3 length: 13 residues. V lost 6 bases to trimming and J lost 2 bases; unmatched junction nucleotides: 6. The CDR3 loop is CSAPGQVAYEQYF. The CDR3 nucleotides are TGCAGTGCCCCGGGACAGGTGGCCTACGAGCAGTACTTC.

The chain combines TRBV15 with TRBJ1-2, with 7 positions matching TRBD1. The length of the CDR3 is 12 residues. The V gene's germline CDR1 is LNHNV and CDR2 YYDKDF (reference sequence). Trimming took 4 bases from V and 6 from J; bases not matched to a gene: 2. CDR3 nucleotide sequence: TGTGCCACCAGCAAACAGGGGCATGGCTACACCTTC. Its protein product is CATSKQGHGYTF.

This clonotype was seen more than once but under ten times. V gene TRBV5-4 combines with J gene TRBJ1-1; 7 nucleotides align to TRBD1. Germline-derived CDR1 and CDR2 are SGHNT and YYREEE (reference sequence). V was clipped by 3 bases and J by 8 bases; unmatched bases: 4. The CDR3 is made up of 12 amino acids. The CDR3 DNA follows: TGTGCCAGCAGCTGGGACAGCGACGAAGCTTTCTTT. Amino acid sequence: CASSWDSDEAFF.

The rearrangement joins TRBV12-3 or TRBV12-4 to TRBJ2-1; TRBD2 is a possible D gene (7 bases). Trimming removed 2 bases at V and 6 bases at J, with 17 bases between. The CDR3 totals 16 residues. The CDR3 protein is CASSLWGGGEGNEQFF. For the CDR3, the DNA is TGTGCCAGCAGTTTATGGGGGGGGGGCGAGGGCAATGAGCAGTTCTTC.

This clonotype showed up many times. CDR3 sequence reads: CASSYRGSGETQYF. As DNA, the CDR3 is TGTGCCAGCAGTTACCGAGGATCAGGAGAGACCCAGTACTTC. This chain links TRBV6-5 with TRBJ2-5; D is unresolved. Per the germline V gene, CDR1 is MNHEY and CDR2 is SVGAGI. This CDR3 comprises 14 residues. V was clipped by 2 bases and J by 4 bases, with 11 bases between them.

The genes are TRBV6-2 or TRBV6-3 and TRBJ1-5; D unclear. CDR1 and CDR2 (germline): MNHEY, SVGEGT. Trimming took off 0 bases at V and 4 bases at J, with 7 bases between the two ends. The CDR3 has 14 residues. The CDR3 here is CASSYSPSNQPQHF. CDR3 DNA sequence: TGTGCCAGCAGTTACTCACCCAGTAATCAGCCCCAGCATTTT.

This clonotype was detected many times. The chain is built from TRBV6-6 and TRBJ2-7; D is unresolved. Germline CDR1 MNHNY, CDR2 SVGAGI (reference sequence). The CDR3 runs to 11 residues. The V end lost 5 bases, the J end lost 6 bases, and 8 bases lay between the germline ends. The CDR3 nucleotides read TGTGCCAGCAGTGAGTTGGGCGAGCAGTACTTC. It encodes CASSELGEQYF.